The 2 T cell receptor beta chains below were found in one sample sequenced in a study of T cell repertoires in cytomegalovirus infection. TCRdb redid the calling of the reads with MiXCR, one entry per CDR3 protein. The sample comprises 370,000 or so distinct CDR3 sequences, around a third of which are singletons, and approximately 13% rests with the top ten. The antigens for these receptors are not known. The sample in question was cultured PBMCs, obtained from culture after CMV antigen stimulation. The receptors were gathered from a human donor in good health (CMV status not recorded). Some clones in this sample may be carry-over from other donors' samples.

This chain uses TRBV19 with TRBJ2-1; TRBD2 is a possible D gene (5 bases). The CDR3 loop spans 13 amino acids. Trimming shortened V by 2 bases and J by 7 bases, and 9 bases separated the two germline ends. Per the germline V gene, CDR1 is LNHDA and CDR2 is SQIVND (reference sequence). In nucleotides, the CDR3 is TGTGCCAGTAGTATAATTGAGCGGAATGAGCAGTTCTTC. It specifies CASSIIERNEQFF.

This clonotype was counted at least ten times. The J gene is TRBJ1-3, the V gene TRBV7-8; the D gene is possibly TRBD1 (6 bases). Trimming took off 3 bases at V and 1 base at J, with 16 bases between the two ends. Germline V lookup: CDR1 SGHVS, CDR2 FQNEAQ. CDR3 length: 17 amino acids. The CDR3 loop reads CASSFSAGDSSGNTIYF. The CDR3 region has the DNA TGTGCCAGCAGCTTTTCTGCAGGGGACTCATCTGGAAACACCATATATTTT.